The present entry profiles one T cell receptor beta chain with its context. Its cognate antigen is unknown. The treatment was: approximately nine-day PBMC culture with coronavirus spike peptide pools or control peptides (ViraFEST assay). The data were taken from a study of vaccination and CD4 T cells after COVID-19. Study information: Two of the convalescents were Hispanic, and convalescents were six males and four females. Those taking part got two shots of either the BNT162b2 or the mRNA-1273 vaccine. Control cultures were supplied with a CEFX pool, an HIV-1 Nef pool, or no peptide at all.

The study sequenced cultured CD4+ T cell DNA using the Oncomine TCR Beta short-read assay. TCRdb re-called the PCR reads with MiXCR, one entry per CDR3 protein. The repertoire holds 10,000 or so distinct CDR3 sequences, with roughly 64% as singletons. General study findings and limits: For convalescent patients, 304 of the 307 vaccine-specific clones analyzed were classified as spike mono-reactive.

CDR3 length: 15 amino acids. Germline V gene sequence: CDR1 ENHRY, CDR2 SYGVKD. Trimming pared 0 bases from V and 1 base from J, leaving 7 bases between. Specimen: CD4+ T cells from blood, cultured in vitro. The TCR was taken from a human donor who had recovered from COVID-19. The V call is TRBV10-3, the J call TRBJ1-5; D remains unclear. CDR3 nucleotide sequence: TGTGCCATCAGTGAGTCAGGTGAGAGCAATCAGCCCCAGCATTTT. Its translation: CAISESGESNQPQHF.